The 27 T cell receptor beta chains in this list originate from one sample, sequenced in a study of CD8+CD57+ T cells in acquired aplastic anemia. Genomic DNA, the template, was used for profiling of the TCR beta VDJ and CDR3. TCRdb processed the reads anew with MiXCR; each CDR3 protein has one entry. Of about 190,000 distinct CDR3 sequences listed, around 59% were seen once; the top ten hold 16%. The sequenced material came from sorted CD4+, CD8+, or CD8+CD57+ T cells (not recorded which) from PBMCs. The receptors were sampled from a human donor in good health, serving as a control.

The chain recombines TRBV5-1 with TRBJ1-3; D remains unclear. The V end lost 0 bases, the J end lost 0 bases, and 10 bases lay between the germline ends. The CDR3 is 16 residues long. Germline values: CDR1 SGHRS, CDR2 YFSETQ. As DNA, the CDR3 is TGCGCCAGCAGCTTGGGCCAGGACGACTCTGGAAACACCATATATTTT. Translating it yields CASSLGQDDSGNTIYF.

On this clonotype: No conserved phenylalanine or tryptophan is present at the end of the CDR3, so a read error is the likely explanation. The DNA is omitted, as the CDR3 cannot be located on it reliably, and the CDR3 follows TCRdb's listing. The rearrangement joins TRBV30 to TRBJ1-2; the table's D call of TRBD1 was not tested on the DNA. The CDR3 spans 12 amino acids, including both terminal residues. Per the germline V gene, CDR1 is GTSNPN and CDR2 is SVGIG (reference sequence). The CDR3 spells CAWRRTGRNLSV.

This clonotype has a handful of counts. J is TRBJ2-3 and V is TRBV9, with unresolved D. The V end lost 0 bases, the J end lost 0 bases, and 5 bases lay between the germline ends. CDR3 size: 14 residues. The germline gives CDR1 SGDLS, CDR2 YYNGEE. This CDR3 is CASSVEWSTDTQYF. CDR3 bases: TGTGCCAGCAGCGTAGAATGGAGCACAGATACGCAGTATTTT.

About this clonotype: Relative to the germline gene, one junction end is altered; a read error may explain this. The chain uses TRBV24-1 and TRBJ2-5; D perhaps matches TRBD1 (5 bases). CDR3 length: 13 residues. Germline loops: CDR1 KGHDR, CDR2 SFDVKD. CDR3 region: CATQNQGKETQNF. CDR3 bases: TGTGCCACCCAAAACCAGGGAAAAGAGACCCAGAACTTC.

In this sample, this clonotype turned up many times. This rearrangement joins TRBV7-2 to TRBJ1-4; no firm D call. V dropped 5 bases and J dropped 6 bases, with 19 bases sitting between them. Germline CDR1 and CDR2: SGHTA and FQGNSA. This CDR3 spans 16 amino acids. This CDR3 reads CASSHGGPGRDEKLFF. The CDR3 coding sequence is TGTGCCAGCAGCCACGGCGGGCCCGGGAGGGATGAAAAACTGTTTTTT.

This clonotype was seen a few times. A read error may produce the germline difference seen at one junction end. This CDR3 reads CSARHTLDRAALHF. Written as DNA, the CDR3 is TGCAGTGCTAGACATACACTGGACAGGGCCGCCCTCCACTTC. The gene calls are TRBV20-1 and TRBJ2-7, with 8 bases identical to TRBD1. This CDR3 region has 14 residues. The germline V gene encodes CDR1 DFQATT and CDR2 SNEGSKA (reference sequence).

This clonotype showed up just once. CDR3 region: CASSVGTTNEKLFF. CDR3 DNA: TGTGCCAGCAGCGTCGGGACAACTAATGAAAAACTGTTTTTT. V and J are TRBV9 and TRBJ1-4; no definite D call. The V gene's germline CDR1 is SGDLS and CDR2 YYNGEE. V shed 2 bases and J shed 0 bases, with 5 bases lying between them. The CDR3 consists of 14 residues.

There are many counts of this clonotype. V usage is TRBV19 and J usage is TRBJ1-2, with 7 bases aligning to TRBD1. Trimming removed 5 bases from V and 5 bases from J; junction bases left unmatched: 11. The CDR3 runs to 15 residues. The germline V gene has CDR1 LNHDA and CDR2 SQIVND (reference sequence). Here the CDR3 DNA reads TGTGCCAGTAGTGACCCCGGAGACAGGGTGTATGGCTACACCTTC. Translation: CASSDPGDRVYGYTF.

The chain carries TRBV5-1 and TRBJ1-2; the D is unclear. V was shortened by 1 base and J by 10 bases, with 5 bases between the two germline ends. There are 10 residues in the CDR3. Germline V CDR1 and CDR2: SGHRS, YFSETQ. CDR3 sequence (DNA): TGCGCCAGCAGCTTGAGGGCCTACACCTTC. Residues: CASSLRAYTF.

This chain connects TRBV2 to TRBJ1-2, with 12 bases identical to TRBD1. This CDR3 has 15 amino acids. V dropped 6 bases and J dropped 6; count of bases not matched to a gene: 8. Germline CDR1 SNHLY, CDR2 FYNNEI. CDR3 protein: CASRAGTGGADGYTF. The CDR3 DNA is TGTGCCAGCAGAGCCGGGACAGGGGGCGCCGATGGCTACACCTTC.

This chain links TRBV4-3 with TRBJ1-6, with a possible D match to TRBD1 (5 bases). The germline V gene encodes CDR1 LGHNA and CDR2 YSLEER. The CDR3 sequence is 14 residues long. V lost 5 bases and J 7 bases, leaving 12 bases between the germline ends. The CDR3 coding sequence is TGCGCCAGCAGCTCGGGGACCAAAAATTCACCCCTCCACTTT. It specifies CASSSGTKNSPLHF.

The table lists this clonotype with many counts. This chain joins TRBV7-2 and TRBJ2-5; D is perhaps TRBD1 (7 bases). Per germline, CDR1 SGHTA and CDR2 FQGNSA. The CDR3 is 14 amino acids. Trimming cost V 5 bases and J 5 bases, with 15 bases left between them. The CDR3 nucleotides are TGTGCCAGCAGCACCCAGGGGGGCAGGGAGACCCAGTACTTC. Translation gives CASSTQGGRETQYF.

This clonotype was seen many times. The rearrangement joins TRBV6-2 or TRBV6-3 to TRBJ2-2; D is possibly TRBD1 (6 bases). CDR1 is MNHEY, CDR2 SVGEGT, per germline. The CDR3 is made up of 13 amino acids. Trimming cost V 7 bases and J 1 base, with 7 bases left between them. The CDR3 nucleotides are TGTGCCAGCAAGGACAGGAACACCGGGGAGCTGTTTTTT. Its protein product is CASKDRNTGELFF.

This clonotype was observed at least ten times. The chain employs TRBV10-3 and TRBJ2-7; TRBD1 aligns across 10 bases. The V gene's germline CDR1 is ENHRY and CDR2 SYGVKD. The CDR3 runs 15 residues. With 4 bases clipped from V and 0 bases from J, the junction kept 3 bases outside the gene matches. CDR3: CAISAGTGVSYEQYF. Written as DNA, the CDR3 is TGTGCCATCAGTGCAGGGACAGGGGTCTCCTACGAGCAGTACTTC.

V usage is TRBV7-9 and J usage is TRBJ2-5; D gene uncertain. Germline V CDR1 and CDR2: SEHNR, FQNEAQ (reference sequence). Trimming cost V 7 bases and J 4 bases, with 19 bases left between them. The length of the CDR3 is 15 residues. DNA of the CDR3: TGTGCCAGCACCCCTTTTTACTCGTACCGAGAGACCCAGTACTTC. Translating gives CASTPFYSYRETQYF.

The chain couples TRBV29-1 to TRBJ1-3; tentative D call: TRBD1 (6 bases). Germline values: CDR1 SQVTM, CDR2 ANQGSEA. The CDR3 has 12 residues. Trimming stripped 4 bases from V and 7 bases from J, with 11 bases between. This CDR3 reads CSVGGGRNTIYF. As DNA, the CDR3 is TGCAGCGTTGGAGGGGGGAGGAACACCATATATTTT.

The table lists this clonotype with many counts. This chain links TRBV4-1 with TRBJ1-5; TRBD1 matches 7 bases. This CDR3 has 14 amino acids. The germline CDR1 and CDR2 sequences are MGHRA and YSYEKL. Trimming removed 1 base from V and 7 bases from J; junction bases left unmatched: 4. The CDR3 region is CASSQAGGRQPQHF. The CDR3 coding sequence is TGCGCCAGCAGCCAAGCAGGGGGAAGACAGCCCCAGCATTTT.

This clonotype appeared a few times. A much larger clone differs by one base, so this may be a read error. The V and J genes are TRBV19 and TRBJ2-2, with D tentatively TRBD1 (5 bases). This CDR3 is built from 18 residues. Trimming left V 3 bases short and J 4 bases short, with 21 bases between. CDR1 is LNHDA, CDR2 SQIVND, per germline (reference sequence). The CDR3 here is CASSIFISWQRGTGELFF. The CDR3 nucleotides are TGTGCCAGTAGTATCTTCATCTCTTGGCAAAGGGGCACCGGGGAGCTGTTTTTT.

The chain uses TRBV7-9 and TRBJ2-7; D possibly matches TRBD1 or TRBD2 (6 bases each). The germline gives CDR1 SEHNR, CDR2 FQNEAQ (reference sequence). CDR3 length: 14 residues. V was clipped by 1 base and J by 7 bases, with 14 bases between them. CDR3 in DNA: TGTGCCAGCAGCTTAGGATCGGGGGCCGGGGAGCAGTACGTC. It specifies CASSLGSGAGEQYV.

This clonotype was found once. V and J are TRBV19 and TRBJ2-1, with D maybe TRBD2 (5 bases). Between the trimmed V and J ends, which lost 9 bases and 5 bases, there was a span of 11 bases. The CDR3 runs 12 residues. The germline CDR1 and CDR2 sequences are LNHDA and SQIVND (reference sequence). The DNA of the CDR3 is TGTGCCAGCCGGACTGGACACAATGAGCAGTTCTTC. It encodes CASRTGHNEQFF.

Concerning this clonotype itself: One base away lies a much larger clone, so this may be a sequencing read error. DNA for the CDR3: TGTACCAGCAGCCACCAACAGGGGACCACTGAAGCTTTCTTT. It specifies CTSSHQQGTTEAFF. The chain links TRBV3-1 to TRBJ1-1; TRBD1 agrees at 7 bases. Germline V gene data show CDR1 as LGHDT and CDR2 as YNNKEL (reference sequence). This CDR3 is built from 14 residues.

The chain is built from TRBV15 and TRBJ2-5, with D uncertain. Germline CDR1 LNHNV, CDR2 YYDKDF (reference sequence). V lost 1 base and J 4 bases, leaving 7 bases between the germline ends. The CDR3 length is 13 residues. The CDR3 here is CATSRALLETQYF. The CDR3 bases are TGTGCCACCAGCAGAGCCCTACTAGAGACCCAGTACTTC. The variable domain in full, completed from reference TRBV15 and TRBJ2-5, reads DAMVIQNPRYQVTQFGKPVTLSCSQTLNHNVMYWYQQKSSQAPKLLFHYYDKDFNNEADTPDNFQSRRPNTSFCFLDIRSPGLGDTAMYLCATSRALLETQYFGPGTRLLVL.

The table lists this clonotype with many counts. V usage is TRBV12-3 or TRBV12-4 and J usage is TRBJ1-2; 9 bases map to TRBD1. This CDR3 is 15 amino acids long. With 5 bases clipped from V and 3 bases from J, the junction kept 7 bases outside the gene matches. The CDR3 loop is CASSRHRGRDYGYTF. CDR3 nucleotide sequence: TGTGCCAGCAGTCGTCACAGGGGGCGCGACTATGGCTACACCTTC.

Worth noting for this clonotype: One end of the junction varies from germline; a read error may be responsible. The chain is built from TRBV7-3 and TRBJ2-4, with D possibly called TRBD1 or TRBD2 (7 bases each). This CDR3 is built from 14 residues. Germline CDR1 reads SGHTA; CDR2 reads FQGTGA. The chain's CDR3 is CASSPDREGNTQYF. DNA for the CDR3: TGTGCCAGCAGCCCCGACAGGGAGGGGAACACTCAGTACTTC.

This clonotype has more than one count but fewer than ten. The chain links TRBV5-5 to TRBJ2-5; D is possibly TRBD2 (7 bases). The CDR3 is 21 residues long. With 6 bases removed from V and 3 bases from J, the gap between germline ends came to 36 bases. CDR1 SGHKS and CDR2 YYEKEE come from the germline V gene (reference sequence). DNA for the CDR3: TGTGCCAGCACCAACACTACCCATAGAGGGGGGGGATTCAAAAGTAAAGAGACCCAGTACTTC. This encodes CASTNTTHRGGGFKSKETQYF.

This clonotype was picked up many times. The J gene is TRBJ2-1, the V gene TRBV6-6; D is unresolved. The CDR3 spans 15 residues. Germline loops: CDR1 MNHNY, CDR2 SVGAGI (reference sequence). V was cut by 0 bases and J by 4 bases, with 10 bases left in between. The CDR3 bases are TGTGCCAGCAGTTACTCGAGACCGTTATACAATGAGCAGTTCTTC. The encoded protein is CASSYSRPLYNEQFF.

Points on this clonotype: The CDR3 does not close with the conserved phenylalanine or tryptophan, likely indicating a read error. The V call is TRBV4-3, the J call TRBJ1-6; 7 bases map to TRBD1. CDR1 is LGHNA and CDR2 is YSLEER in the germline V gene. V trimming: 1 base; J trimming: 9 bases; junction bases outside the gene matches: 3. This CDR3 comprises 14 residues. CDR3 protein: CASSQVTGVSPLHS. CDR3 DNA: TGCGCCAGCAGCCAAGTCACAGGGGTTTCACCCCTCCACTCT.